The sequence of this T cell receptor beta chain was determined in a study of memory CD4+ T cells and cytomegalovirus serostatus. Whole-study context: Healthy Belgian adult donors included nine or ten CMV-positive and 24 CMV-negative people.

General study points: The CMV-associated TCR signature appears largely within the CD4+ memory repertoire. Of around 160 reported CMV TCRbeta sequences, roughly 70 were found in memory CD4+ repertoires. Median bootstrapped AUC for CMV status was about 0.94 originally, about 0.9 US-trained.

Per germline, CDR1 MNHNS and CDR2 SASEGT. The CDR3 is 15 amino acids. V was pared by 1 base and J by 10 bases, with 9 bases of the junction left unmatched. On this clone: The antigen is not known.

Single viable CD3+CD4+CD8-CD45RO+ cells were sorted as the memory CD4+ T cells. Here immunoSEQ multiplex PCR was the method, and the copy in TCRdb shows in-frame clones only, minus some. The sample includes 35,000 to 50,000 clones, roughly three quarters seen only once; the top ten take around 1.1%. The clonotype comes from an adult in good health and CMV-seronegative. V and J are TRBV6-1 and TRBJ2-1, with TRBD2 matching over 8 bases. The sequenced sample was memory CD4+ T cells from blood. The CDR3 nucleotides are TGTGCCAGCAGTGAAGTGACTCGGGGGGGGGTCGAGCAGTTCTTC. It specifies CASSEVTRGGVEQFF.